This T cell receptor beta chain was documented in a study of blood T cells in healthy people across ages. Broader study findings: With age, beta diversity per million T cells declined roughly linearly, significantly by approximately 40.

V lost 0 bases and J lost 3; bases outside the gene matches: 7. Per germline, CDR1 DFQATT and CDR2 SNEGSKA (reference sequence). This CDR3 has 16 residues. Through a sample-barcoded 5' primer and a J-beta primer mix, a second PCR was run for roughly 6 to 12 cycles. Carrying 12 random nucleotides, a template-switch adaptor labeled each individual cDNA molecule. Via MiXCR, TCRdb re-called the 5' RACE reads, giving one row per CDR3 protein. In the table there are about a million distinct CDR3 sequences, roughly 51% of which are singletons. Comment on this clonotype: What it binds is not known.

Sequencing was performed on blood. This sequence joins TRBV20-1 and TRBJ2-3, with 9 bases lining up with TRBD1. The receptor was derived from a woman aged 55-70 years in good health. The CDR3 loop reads CSARDNRGLRTDTQYF. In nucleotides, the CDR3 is TGCAGTGCTAGAGATAACAGGGGGCTTAGGACAGATACGCAGTATTTT.